The 26 T cell receptor beta chains below come from one sample, sequenced in a study of cytomegalovirus exposure and HLA in healthy donors. Primers for the PCR totalled 60 Vbeta and 13 Jbeta. Some clones are missing from TCRdb's copy, which holds only in-frame ones; the method was immunoSEQ multiplex PCR. This table holds some 150,000 clones, 80% to 90% found once. The source material was PBMCs. The receptors stem from a woman in her thirties in good health and CMV-seropositive.

The chain couples TRBV2 to TRBJ1-4; tentative D call: TRBD1 (6 bases). Trimming shortened V by 2 bases and J by 6 bases, and 13 bases separated the two germline ends. CDR1 and CDR2 (germline): SNHLY, FYNNEI. The CDR3 length is 15 residues. CDR3 amino acids: CASSELRGVDEKLFF. The CDR3 DNA sequence: TGTGCCAGCAGTGAACTCAGGGGCGTGGATGAAAAACTGTTTTTT.

This clone was seen more than once but under ten times. This chain links TRBV25-1 with TRBJ1-1; the D gene is possibly TRBD1 (5 bases). The V end lost 8 bases, the J end lost 4 bases, and 17 bases lay between the germline ends. Germline CDR1 is MGHDK and CDR2 is SYGVNS. This CDR3 spans 14 amino acids. The CDR3 loop reads CASRLGAVGTEAFF. CDR3 in DNA: TGTGCCAGCCGACTAGGGGCAGTAGGCACTGAAGCTTTCTTT.

The rearrangement uses TRBV23-1 and TRBJ1-2, with 8 bases matching TRBD1. TRBV23-1 carries the ORF label, with uncertain function. There are 14 residues in the CDR3. The J segment lost 6 bases and the V segment lost 0 bases, leaving 3 bases of the junction unmatched. CDR3 DNA sequence: TGCGCCAGCAGTCAATCGGACAGGGTCCATGGCTACACCTTC. Translating it yields CASSQSDRVHGYTF.

This clone was counted between two and nine times. This sequence joins TRBV29-1 and TRBJ2-1; 7 bases match TRBD1. Germline assignment: CDR1 SQVTM and CDR2 ANQGSEA. After removal of 7 bases from V and 5 bases from J, the junction contained 2 bases not matched to a gene. The CDR3 consists of 11 residues. This CDR3 is CSADRNNEQFF. CDR3 sequence (DNA): TGCAGCGCGGACAGGAACAATGAGCAGTTCTTC.

The chain employs TRBV28 and TRBJ1-5; 8 bases agree with TRBD1. CDR3 length: 15 amino acids. Looked up from germline, CDR1 is MDHEN and CDR2 is SYDVKM. Germline trimming cut 5 bases from V and 3 bases from J; bases unmatched to any gene: 6. CDR3 loop: CASSPLQGDNQPQHF. The CDR3 bases are TGTGCCAGCAGTCCCTTACAGGGGGACAATCAGCCCCAGCATTTT.

This chain joins TRBV7-3 and TRBJ2-3, with 12 bases aligning to TRBD2. The junction had 2 bases not matched to a gene; V was cut back by 5 bases and J by 2 bases. This CDR3 spans 15 amino acids. Germline V gene sequence: CDR1 SGHTA, CDR2 FQGTGA. CDR3 region: CASSRLAGATDTQYF. The CDR3 bases are TGTGCCAGCAGCCGACTAGCGGGGGCCACAGATACGCAGTATTTT.

This sequence joins TRBV23-1 and TRBJ2-5; 10 bases match TRBD1. TRBV23-1 is an open reading frame whose function is uncertain. Losses at the gene ends were 7 bases for V and 4 bases for J; bases not matched to a gene: 9. The CDR3 is made up of 15 amino acids. CDR3 nucleotide sequence: TGCGCCAGCATACGGGGTGGGGACAGGGGAGAGACCCAGTACTTC. This codes for CASIRGGDRGETQYF.

This rearrangement joins TRBV7-9 to TRBJ2-3; the D gene is possibly TRBD2 (5 bases). The CDR3 totals 14 residues. The germline V and J ends were trimmed by 2 bases and 4 bases, with 10 bases remaining between them. Germline CDR1 is SEHNR and CDR2 is FQNEAQ (reference sequence). The CDR3 coding sequence is TGTGCCAGCAGCTTATTCGGGGATCCAGATACGCAGTATTTT. Its protein product is CASSLFGDPDTQYF.

V usage is TRBV5-1 and J usage is TRBJ2-7, with 10 bases fitting TRBD1. CDR1 and CDR2 (germline): SGHRS, YFSETQ. Trimming at V came to 4 bases and at J to 2 bases, leaving 9 bases not matched to a gene. The CDR3 totals 16 residues. In DNA, the CDR3 is TGCGCCAGCAGCCCCGGGGACAGGGGTCCCACCTACGAGCAGTACTTC. It translates to CASSPGDRGPTYEQYF.

The chain joins TRBV6-5 to TRBJ1-3; D not certain. V was trimmed by 8 bases and J by 3 bases, leaving 11 bases between them. The CDR3 runs 13 residues. The germline V gene has CDR1 MNHEY and CDR2 SVGAGI. The CDR3 DNA is TGTGCCAGCGGTAGAACTCTTGGAAACACCATATATTTT. It codes for CASGRTLGNTIYF.

The J gene is TRBJ2-1, the V gene TRBV5-4, with 8 bases aligning to TRBD2. Germline V lookup: CDR1 SGHNT, CDR2 YYREEE (reference sequence). The CDR3 totals 14 residues. V shed 1 base and J 9 bases; nucleotides not matched to a gene: 6. The CDR3 region is CASSLISGEGEQFF. The CDR3 nucleotides read TGTGCCAGCAGCTTGATTAGCGGGGAGGGTGAGCAGTTCTTC.

The rearrangement links TRBV27 to TRBJ2-2; 8 bases agree with TRBD2. The CDR3 spans 19 residues. J lost 5 bases, V lost 3 bases, and 17 bases had no gene match. Germline lookup yields CDR1 MNHEY and CDR2 SMNVEV (reference sequence). The CDR3: CASSFTTSAGTSLTGELFF. The CDR3, as DNA: TGTGCCAGCAGTTTTACGACTAGCGCGGGGACGAGTCTTACCGGGGAGCTGTTTTTT.

The table lists this clone with a count of one. The chain employs TRBV7-9 and TRBJ2-5; unclear D gene. TRBJ2-7 matches the DNA end more closely, so the J call is doubtful. The CDR3 runs to 14 residues. The germline CDR1 and CDR2 sequences are SEHNR and FQNEAQ (reference sequence). The CDR3 coding sequence is TGTGCCAGCAGCTTAGGCGAGTTAACCTACGAGCAGTACTTC. It specifies CASSLGELTYEQYF.

This chain uses TRBV6-1 with TRBJ2-7; 8 bases agree with TRBD2. Germline V gene lookup returns CDR1 MNHNS and CDR2 SASEGT. V was pared by 11 bases and J by 5 bases, with 11 bases of the junction left unmatched. The CDR3 runs to 13 residues. The CDR3, as DNA: TGTGCCGGAGCGGGGGCGGGGCTCAACGAGCAGTACTTC. It specifies CAGAGAGLNEQYF.

V gene TRBV5-1 combines with J gene TRBJ2-7, with 9 bases that match TRBD1. This CDR3 is 15 amino acids long. V dropped 4 bases and J dropped 4; count of bases not matched to a gene: 9. In germline, CDR1 is SGHRS, CDR2 YFSETQ. CDR3 sequence reads: CASSVTGTGIYEQYF. DNA of the CDR3: TGCGCCAGCAGCGTTACCGGGACAGGGATTTACGAGCAGTACTTC.

This chain links TRBV15 with TRBJ1-1; no clear D gene. Between the trimmed V and J ends, which lost 6 bases and 3 bases, there was a span of 5 bases. The CDR3 sequence is 11 residues long. The germline V gene encodes CDR1 LNHNV and CDR2 YYDKDF (reference sequence). CDR3 in amino acids: CATSIDTEAFF. The DNA of the CDR3 is TGTGCCACCAGTATAGACACTGAAGCTTTCTTT.

This clone was seen a handful of times. The V call is TRBV30, the J call TRBJ1-5; D is unclear. Germline V gives CDR1 GTSNPN, CDR2 SVGIG (reference sequence). The V end was cut by 3 bases, the J end by 4 bases, with 16 bases between. This CDR3 spans 15 amino acids. The CDR3 is CAWSPSIHPNQPQHF. In nucleotides, the CDR3 is TGTGCCTGGAGCCCGAGCATTCACCCTAATCAGCCCCAGCATTTT.

The chain recombines TRBV27 with TRBJ2-7; 9 nucleotides agree with TRBD2. The V gene end was trimmed by 2 bases and the J gene end by 2 bases; junction bases not matched to a gene: 19. The CDR3 contains 20 residues. Germline loops: CDR1 MNHEY, CDR2 SMNVEV (reference sequence). The CDR3 sequence: CASSLIVLERGENSTYEQYF. The CDR3, as DNA: TGTGCCAGCAGTTTAATCGTCCTAGAGCGGGGGGAAAATTCTACCTACGAGCAGTACTTC.

The rearrangement links TRBV18 to TRBJ1-1; no reliable D call. V lost 3 bases to trimming and J lost 5 bases, with 13 bases between them. CDR3 length: 14 residues. Looked up from germline, CDR1 is KGHSH and CDR2 is LQKENI. The CDR3 sequence: CASSPDTSWTEAFF. The CDR3 bases are TGTGCCAGCTCACCTGACACGAGTTGGACTGAAGCTTTCTTT.

The chain has TRBV18 and TRBJ1-4; the D gene is possibly TRBD1 (5 bases). V was shortened by 6 bases and J by 2 bases, with 13 bases between the two germline ends. CDR3 length: 15 residues. Looked up from germline, CDR1 is KGHSH and CDR2 is LQKENI. The CDR3 loop reads CASSVSAGTNEKLFF. CDR3 bases: TGTGCCAGCTCTGTCAGCGCAGGGACTAATGAAAAACTGTTTTTT.

The chain couples TRBV2 to TRBJ2-2; 9 nucleotides agree with TRBD1. The CDR3 has 16 residues. From germline, CDR1 is SNHLY and CDR2 FYNNEI. V was pared by 5 bases and J by 5 bases, with 9 bases of the junction left unmatched. In nucleotides, the CDR3 is TGTGCCAGCAGTAAGGGACAGGGAGAACGGACCGGGGAGCTGTTTTTT. Its protein product is CASSKGQGERTGELFF.

The chain recombines TRBV5-6 with TRBJ2-5; 11 bases match TRBD1. The CDR3 spans 15 residues. From germline, CDR1 is SGHDT and CDR2 YYEEEE. The junction had 8 bases not matched to a gene; V was cut back by 4 bases and J by 6 bases. CDR3 coding DNA: TGTGCCAGCAGCGATGGGACAGGGGGGATTAAGACCCAGTACTTC. Translation gives CASSDGTGGIKTQYF.

This rearrangement joins TRBV21-1 to TRBJ1-6; the table's D call TRBD1 went unverified against the DNA. TRBV21-1 is described as a pseudogene. The CDR3 is made up of 15 amino acids. The CDR3 DNA is TGTGCCAGCTGTCCCCAGGGGGCCGATAATTCACCCCTCCACTTT. This gives the protein CASCPQGADNSPLHF.

V gene TRBV9 combines with J gene TRBJ1-2; 9 positions match TRBD1. CDR1 SGDLS and CDR2 YYNGEE come from the germline V gene. With 3 bases clipped from V and 7 bases from J, the junction kept 7 bases outside the gene matches. The CDR3 has 14 amino acids. Here the CDR3 DNA reads TGTGCCAGCAGCGGGGGGACAGGGCTCGCTGGCTACACCTTC. It is translated as CASSGGTGLAGYTF.

This clone appeared once. This chain joins TRBV7-2 and TRBJ2-7; D might be TRBD1 (6 bases). In germline, CDR1 is SGHTA, CDR2 FQGNSA. Trimming pared 3 bases from V and 4 bases from J, leaving 16 bases between. CDR3 size: 15 residues. The CDR3 region is CASSLFGGSGYEQYF. DNA of the CDR3: TGTGCCAGCAGCTTGTTTGGGGGCAGTGGATACGAGCAGTACTTC.

The V call is TRBV6-1, the J call TRBJ2-7; TRBD1 agrees at 10 bases. Looked up from germline, CDR1 is MNHNS and CDR2 is SASEGT. This CDR3 contains 13 residues. V gave up 8 bases and J gave up 5 bases; unmatched junction bases: 6. CDR3: CASSRQGANEQYF. Written as DNA, the CDR3 is TGTGCCAGCTCAAGACAGGGGGCGAACGAGCAGTACTTC.